These T cell receptor beta chains were read from a single sample in a study of T-cell reconstitution after alpha-beta-depleted transplantation in children. Each CDR3 protein is one row after TCRdb ran MiXCR on the PCR reads. The sample contains approximately 520,000 distinct CDR3 sequences, less than 35% of which appear only once. The material sequenced was PBMCs from the stem cell graft donor, taken from the stem cell graft. The receptors originated from a human donor who donated a stem cell graft to a child with aplastic anemia. The CDR3 runs from the conserved cysteine through the conserved F or W. Fields, in order: D gene, clone size, V gene, J gene, CDR3 DNA, CDR3 protein. A D gene is named only where the DNA matches it firmly. The size entry is marked missing in some rows and otherwise reads once, few, many or a size class.

>TRBD2|few|TRBV6-2/TRBV6-3|TRBJ2-1
TGTGCCAGCACGGCTAGCGGTTCCTACAATGAGCAGTTCTTC
CASTASGSYNEQFF
>.|many|TRBV7-6|TRBJ1-1
TGTGCCAGCAGCTCAGGGAGCGTAAACACTGAAGCTTTCTTT
CASSSGSVNTEAFF
>TRBD2|.|TRBV29-1|TRBJ2-3
TGCAGCGTTGAACATCTAGCGGGGGATTCTAAAAGCACAGATACGCAGTATTTT
CSVEHLAGDSKSTDTQYF
>.|.|TRBV12-3/TRBV12-4|TRBJ1-2
TGTGCCAGCAGGCAAGACTATGGCTACACCTTC
CASRQDYGYTF
>.|few|TRBV4-3|TRBJ2-1
TGCGCCAGCAGCCAAGTTTCGACAGGCTCCTACAATGAGCAGTTCTTC
CASSQVSTGSYNEQFF
>.|.|TRBV5-4|TRBJ1-1
TGTGCCAGCAGCTTGGAGAATCGGACCCCAAACACTGAAGCTTTCTTT
CASSLENRTPNTEAFF
>.|.|TRBV6-2/TRBV6-3|TRBJ2-3
TGTGCCAGCAGTTTAAGAGGGACGAACACAGATACGCAGTATTTT
CASSLRGTNTDTQYF
>TRBD1|.|TRBV6-1|TRBJ2-1
TGTGCCAGCAAAGACAGGGAAGGAGGAAACAATGAGCAGTTCTTC
CASKDREGGNNEQFF
>.|few|TRBV10-3|TRBJ2-2
TGTGCCATCAGTGTATCGAGGGGTGCGAACACCGGGGAGCTGTTTTTT
CAISVSRGANTGELFF
>.|.|TRBV12-3/TRBV12-4|TRBJ2-1
TGTGCCAGCAGCCAAAAGGGGTTTCCGGGCTCCTACAATGAGCAGTTCTTC
CASSQKGFPGSYNEQFF
>TRBD1|.|TRBV7-9|TRBJ2-1
TGTGCCAGCAGCCCGACAGGGGGCTTTGAGCAGTTCTTC
CASSPTGGFEQFF
>TRBD1|.|TRBV5-1|TRBJ1-5
TGCGCCAGCAGCTTGTGGACAGGGGTCAATCAGCCCCAGCATTTT
CASSLWTGVNQPQHF
>.|.|TRBV20-1|TRBJ2-7
TGCAGTGCAACAACCGGGATTCCCTACGAGCAGTACTTC
CSATTGIPYEQYF
>.|few|TRBV23-1|TRBJ2-3
TGCGCCAGCCGATTACTGGGGGAGGAGATCGCAGATACGCAGTATTTT
CASRLLGEEIADTQYF
>TRBD2|.|TRBV5-1|TRBJ2-1
TGCGCCAGCAGCTCAGGGACTAGCGGGAGACCGTACAATGAGCAGTTCTTC
CASSSGTSGRPYNEQFF
>.|.|TRBV7-9|TRBJ2-5
TGTGCCAGCAGCCCCGACGGAAGGGAGACCCAGTACTTC
CASSPDGRETQYF
>.|.|TRBV5-6|TRBJ1-1
TGTGCCAGCAGCCCCAACTGGGGTACGGGGGCTGAAGCTTTCTTT
CASSPNWGTGAEAFF
>.|.|TRBV18|TRBJ2-1
TGTGCCAGCTCACCACCGCCCTATAACAATGAGCAGTTCTTC
CASSPPPYNNEQFF
>.|.|TRBV7-2|TRBJ2-5
TGTGCCAGCAGCTTACCCGGGACGGTGGAAGAGACCCAGTACTTC
CASSLPGTVEETQYF
>.|.|TRBV28|TRBJ2-7
TGTGCCAGCAGTTCCCCTCGAGGGGGAGACTCCTACGAGCAGTACTTC
CASSSPRGGDSYEQYF
>TRBD1|.|TRBV13|TRBJ2-1
TGTGCCAGCAGCTCGTCCCGGGACAGGTTTGGAGGGTACAATGAGCAGTTCTTC
CASSSSRDRFGGYNEQFF
>.|.|TRBV12-3/TRBV12-4|TRBJ2-7
TGTGCCAGCACCAAACCGGCGGGATACGAGCAGTACTTC
CASTKPAGYEQYF
>.|.|TRBV29-1|TRBJ2-5
TGCAGCGTCCTGACAGGCTCGGAGACCCAGTACTTC
CSVLTGSETQYF
>.|few|TRBV6-1|TRBJ1-5
TGTGCCAGCAGTGGGGGGCCGACAAGGAATCAGCCCCAGCATTTT
CASSGGPTRNQPQHF
>TRBD2|.|TRBV20-1|TRBJ2-3
TGCAGTGCGACGGGACTAGCGGGAGCGGTGTTGGATACGCAGTATTTT
CSATGLAGAVLDTQYF
>TRBD1|few|TRBV7-6|TRBJ2-7
TGTGCCAGCAGCCAGAGGGACAGGGTCCACGAGCAGTACTTC
CASSQRDRVHEQYF
>.|few|TRBV7-8|TRBJ1-1
TGTGCCAGCAGCTTAGTGTCAGGGACGAGGGAAGCTTTCTTT
CASSLVSGTREAFF
>.|once|TRBV15|TRBJ1-1
TGTGCCACCAGCAGTCAATACCCTACGGTGACTGAAGCTTTCTTT
CATSSQYPTVTEAFF
>.|few|TRBV6-5|TRBJ1-2
TGTGCCAGCAGTTACAATCCCAACTATGGCTACACCTTC
CASSYNPNYGYTF
>TRBD1|few|TRBV6-5|TRBJ2-1
TGTGCCAGCAGTTACTCGGGGCAGGGGGCTGAAAATGAGCAGTTCTTC
CASSYSGQGAENEQFF
>.|.|TRBV5-1|TRBJ2-5
TGCGCCAGCAGCTTGGTACTCTCCGGCCTCGGGGAGACCCAGTACTTC
CASSLVLSGLGETQYF
>.|.|TRBV12-3/TRBV12-4|TRBJ1-1
TGTGCCAGCAGTTTTGCGCGGATTGAAGCTTTCTTT
CASSFARIEAFF
>.|.|TRBV6-2/TRBV6-3|TRBJ2-2
TGTGCCAGCAGTCCCGGGGCAGGGTGGGCGAACACCGGGGAGCTGTTTTTT
CASSPGAGWANTGELFF
>.|few|TRBV3-1|TRBJ2-3
TGTGCCAGCAGCCAAATGCCTAACACAGATACGCAGTATTTT
CASSQMPNTDTQYF
>.|.|TRBV7-6|TRBJ2-3
TGTGCCAGCAGCCCGCGATTTATCGGCAGAGATACGCAGTATTTT
CASSPRFIGRDTQYF
>TRBD2|.|TRBV11-2|TRBJ2-2
TGTGCCAGCAGCTTACTACTAGCGGGAGTCGCCGGGGAGCTGTTTTTT
CASSLLLAGVAGELFF
>TRBD2|.|TRBV10-3|TRBJ2-1
TGTGCCATCAGAGGACTAGCGGGGAATGAGCAGTTCTTC
CAIRGLAGNEQFF
>.|.|TRBV18|TRBJ2-1
TGTGCCAGCTCACCACGAGAGAGCTCCTACAATGAGCAGTTCTTC
CASSPRESSYNEQFF
>TRBD2|few|TRBV6-2/TRBV6-3|TRBJ2-3
TGTGCCAGCAGTCGAGATACGCCCGGGACTAGCGGGAGGGCCGGCGATACGCAGTATTTT
CASSRDTPGTSGRAGDTQYF
>TRBD2|.|TRBV11-2|TRBJ2-3
TGTGCCAGCAGCTTACCATTTCCGGGACTAGCGGGAGGCACAGATACGCAGTATTTT
CASSLPFPGLAGGTDTQYF
>.|.|TRBV7-2|TRBJ1-2
TGTGCCAGCAGCTTAGGGCAGGGTGCTAGTTATGGCTACACCTTC
CASSLGQGASYGYTF
>TRBD2|.|TRBV12-3/TRBV12-4|TRBJ2-1
TGTGCCAGCAGACGTGAAGGGACTAGCGGGCCTAATAGGTCCTACAATGAGCAGTTCTTC
CASRREGTSGPNRSYNEQFF
>.|few|TRBV20-1|TRBJ2-5
TGCAGTGCTAGAGTGTTTGGAGAGACCCAGTACTTC
CSARVFGETQYF
>.|few|TRBV29-1|TRBJ1-1
TGCAGCGTTTTGGAGTGGTCACTGAACACTGAAGCTTTCTTT
CSVLEWSLNTEAFF
>TRBD1|.|TRBV19|TRBJ1-2
TGTGCCAGTCGGGGGGAAACTGGACAGGGCGATAACTATGGCTACACCTTC
CASRGETGQGDNYGYTF
>.|.|TRBV7-2|TRBJ1-3
TGTGCCAGCAGCCCGGCCGGTAACTCTGGAAACACCATATATTTT
CASSPAGNSGNTIYF
>.|few|TRBV20-1|TRBJ2-7
TGCAGTGCTATTAAGGGGCTGTCCTACGAGCAGTACTTC
CSAIKGLSYEQYF
>.|few|TRBV18|TRBJ2-5
TGTGCCAGCTCATTTAGACGGGCGGAGACCCAGTACTTC
CASSFRRAETQYF
>TRBD1|.|TRBV7-2|TRBJ2-5
TGTGCCAGCAGCTTACCAGCGGGACAGGGACAAGAGACCCAGTACTTC
CASSLPAGQGQETQYF
>.|.|TRBV27|TRBJ2-7
TGTGCCAGCAGCTTATTTACAGGGTACGAGCAGTACTTC
CASSLFTGYEQYF